The clone carrying this T cell receptor (beta chain) showed up just once. The CDR3 sequence is 14 residues long. The V segment lost 5 bases and the J segment 4 bases; nucleotides outside the gene matches: 6. In germline, CDR1 is SEHNR, CDR2 FQNEAQ (reference sequence). The record originates from a study of cytomegalovirus exposure and HLA in healthy donors. Vbeta (60) and Jbeta (13) primers were used in the PCR. Generated by immunoSEQ multiplex PCR, the TCRdb table keeps only in-frame clones and is missing some. The sample yields just over 80,000 clones, about 78% seen once. Sequenced material: PBMCs. The rearrangement uses TRBV7-9 and TRBJ1-1; 8 bases match TRBD1. The sequence was collected from a man aged 18 to 29 in good health and CMV-seropositive. CDR3 sequence reads: CASSSLQGGTEAFF. The CDR3 DNA sequence: TGTGCCAGCAGCAGCCTACAGGGGGGCACTGAAGCTTTCTTT. The variable domain in full, completed from reference TRBV7-9 and TRBJ1-1, reads DTGVSQNPRHKITKRGQNVTFRCDPISEHNRLYWYRQTLGQGPEFLTYFQNEAQLEKSRLLSDRFSAERPKGSFSTLEIQRTEQGDSAMYLCASSSLQGGTEAFFGQGTRLTVV.